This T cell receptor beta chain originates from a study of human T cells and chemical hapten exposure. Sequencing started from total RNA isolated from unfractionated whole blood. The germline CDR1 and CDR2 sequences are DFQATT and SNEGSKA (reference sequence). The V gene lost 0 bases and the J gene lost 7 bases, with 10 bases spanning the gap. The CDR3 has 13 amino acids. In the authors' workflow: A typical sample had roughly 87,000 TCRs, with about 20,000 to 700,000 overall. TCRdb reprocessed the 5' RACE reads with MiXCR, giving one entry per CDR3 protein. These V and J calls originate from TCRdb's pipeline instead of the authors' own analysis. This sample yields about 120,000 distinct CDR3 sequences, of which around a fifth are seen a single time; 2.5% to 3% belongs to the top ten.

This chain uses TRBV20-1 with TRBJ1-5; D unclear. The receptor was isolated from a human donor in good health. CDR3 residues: CSARDGREQPQHF. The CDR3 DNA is TGCAGTGCTAGAGATGGAAGAGAACAGCCCCAGCATTTT.